The 23 T cell receptor beta chains listed next were all sequenced from one sample in a study of blood T cells in healthy people across ages (dated by TCRdb to the mid-2010s). The library was obtained by 5' RACE. Instrument on record: Illumina HiSeq 2500. A second PCR of roughly 7 to 11 cycles was run with a J-beta primer mix and a sample-barcoded 5' primer. The public reads were quality trimmed at Q25 with fastp and then assembled into clones with MiXCR by TCRdb, keeping productive beta chains. When rows share a CDR3 protein, they turn into one entry using the most common DNA and genes. The sample contains under 2,000,000 distinct CDR3 sequences, approximately 50% of them found a single time. The top ten hold roughly 2% of the sample. Sequencing was done on a sample of blood. These receptor sequences come from a woman in her thirties or forties in good health.

This clonotype was found many times. This chain links TRBV14 with TRBJ2-7; a weak D match, TRBD1 (5 bases). Per the germline V gene, CDR1 is SGHDN and CDR2 is FVKESK. V lost 3 bases and J 3 bases, leaving 6 bases between the germline ends. The CDR3 spans 12 residues. CDR3 amino acids: CASSHDSYEQYF. The CDR3 DNA is TGTGCCAGCAGCCACGACAGCTACGAGCAGTACTTC. Filled out from reference TRBV14 and TRBJ2-7, the complete variable domain reads EAGVTQFPSHSVIEKGQTVTLRCDPISGHDNLYWYRRVMGKEIKFLLHFVKESKQDESGMPNNRFLAERTGGTYSTLKVQPAELEDSGVYFCASSHDSYEQYFGPGTRLTVT.

The chain carries TRBV9 and TRBJ2-3; the D is unclear. Germline-derived CDR1 and CDR2 are SGDLS and YYNGEE. CDR3 size: 13 residues. Trimming removed 2 bases at V and 2 bases at J, with 6 bases between. CDR3 region: CASSVLDTDTQYF. CDR3 DNA sequence: TGTGCCAGCAGCGTTCTAGACACAGATACGCAGTATTTT.

This clonotype was counted between two and nine times. This chain joins TRBV12-3 or TRBV12-4 and TRBJ2-1; D is perhaps TRBD1 or TRBD2 (6 bases each). Gene TRBJ2-7 matches the end of the DNA better, so the J call may be wrong. The CDR3 is made up of 14 amino acids. This CDR3 is CASSKGGSYNEQYF. DNA for the CDR3: TGTGCCAGCAGCAAGGGGGGCTCCTACAATGAGCAGTACTTC.

The table lists this clonotype with a few counts. This chain uses TRBV11-2 with TRBJ2-3; D assignment may be TRBD1 or TRBD2 (5 bases each). This CDR3 is 14 amino acids long. The germline gives CDR1 SGHAT, CDR2 FQNNGV. Trimming stripped 5 bases from V and 6 bases from J, with 15 bases between. The CDR3 is CASSPGSGRDTQYF. DNA of the CDR3: TGTGCCAGCAGCCCCGGTTCGGGGCGGGATACGCAGTATTTT. Supplemented by reference TRBV11-2 and TRBJ2-3, the full variable domain reads EAGVAQSPRYKIIEKRQSVAFWCNPISGHATLYWYQQILGQGPKLLIQFQNNGVVDDSQLPKDRFSAERLKGVDSTLKIQPAKLEDSAVYLCASSPGSGRDTQYFGPGTRLTVL.

The table lists this clonotype with a few counts. The chain couples TRBV20-1 to TRBJ2-1, with 8 bases lining up with TRBD1. Germline assignment: CDR1 DFQATT and CDR2 SNEGSKA (reference sequence). The CDR3 totals 12 residues. Trimming took 3 bases from V and 9 from J; bases not matched to a gene: 4. The CDR3 sequence: CSARDRESEQFF. CDR3 DNA: TGCAGTGCTAGGGACAGGGAAAGTGAGCAGTTCTTC.

The chain couples TRBV7-8 to TRBJ2-3, with D possibly being TRBD2 (6 bases). The CDR3 totals 17 residues. Germline CDR1 is SGHVS and CDR2 is FQNEAQ. V gave up 5 bases and J gave up 0 bases, with 18 bases separating them. The CDR3 reads CASSPIVRERSTDTQYF. CDR3 coding DNA: TGTGCCAGCAGCCCTATCGTTCGGGAGAGAAGCACAGATACGCAGTATTTT.

V usage is TRBV28 and J usage is TRBJ1-1; a possible D gene is TRBD1 (6 bases). The germline V and J ends were trimmed by 5 bases and 2 bases, with 15 bases remaining between them. CDR1 and CDR2 from the germline V gene are MDHEN and SYDVKM. The CDR3 covers 15 residues. The CDR3 is CASSPNRVGNTEAFF. CDR3 coding DNA: TGTGCCAGCAGTCCGAACAGGGTTGGTAACACTGAAGCTTTCTTT.

J is TRBJ2-3 and V is TRBV3-1, with D perhaps matching TRBD2 (5 bases). The V gene lost 4 bases and the J gene lost 6 bases, with 17 bases spanning the gap. CDR3 size: 15 residues. Germline V lookup: CDR1 LGHDT, CDR2 YNNKEL (reference sequence). CDR3 sequence (DNA): TGTGCCAGCAGCCTCCAGGTAGGGCCGGGGGATACGCAGTATTTT. The encoded protein is CASSLQVGPGDTQYF.

The chain uses TRBV20-1 and TRBJ2-5; D remains unclear. V lost 2 bases, J lost 4 bases, and 11 bases lay in between. Germline V gene lookup returns CDR1 DFQATT and CDR2 SNEGSKA (reference sequence). The CDR3 is made up of 13 amino acids. The CDR3 loop is CSARWIIGETQYF. The CDR3 DNA sequence: TGCAGTGCTAGATGGATCATCGGAGAGACCCAGTACTTC.

The rearrangement joins TRBV5-6 to TRBJ1-1; D possibly corresponds to TRBD1 (5 bases). The germline gives CDR1 SGHDT, CDR2 YYEEEE. This CDR3 spans 15 amino acids. Trimming took off 4 bases at V and 7 bases at J, with 20 bases between the two ends. In DNA, the CDR3 is TGTGCCAGCAGCCCCGACGGACAATTCTTTCATGAAGCTTTCTTT. Its protein product is CASSPDGQFFHEAFF. Looking up the rest from reference TRBV5-6 and TRBJ1-1 gives the full variable domain: DAGVTQSPTHLIKTRGQQVTLRCSPKSGHDTVSWYQQALGQGPQFIFQYYEEEERQRGNFPDRFSGHQFPNYSSELNVNALLLGDSALYLCASSPDGQFFHEAFFGQGTRLTVV.

In its sample, this clonotype was seen a few times. The rearrangement links TRBV6-2 or TRBV6-3 to TRBJ1-5; TRBD1 agrees at 10 bases. Germline trimming cut 5 bases from V and 6 bases from J; bases unmatched to any gene: 10. This CDR3 is 16 amino acids long. Germline lookup yields CDR1 MNHEY and CDR2 SVGEGT. The DNA of the CDR3 is TGTGCCAGCAGTACCGGGGACAGGGGCAGAGGTCAGCCCCAGCATTTT. Amino acids: CASSTGDRGRGQPQHF.

This chain joins TRBV12-3 or TRBV12-4 and TRBJ1-2; 7 bases fit TRBD1. This CDR3 comprises 14 residues. J lost 3 bases, V lost 6 bases, and 7 bases had no gene match. CDR3: CASSHTTGYYGYTF. Here the CDR3 DNA reads TGTGCCAGCAGCCATACGACAGGGTACTATGGCTACACCTTC.

The chain recombines TRBV6-2 or TRBV6-3 with TRBJ1-5; D is ambiguous. Per germline, CDR1 MNHEY and CDR2 SVGEGT. Between the trimmed V and J ends, which lost 2 bases and 6 bases, there was a span of 17 bases. CDR3 length equals 16 residues. The CDR3 DNA reads TGTGCCAGCAGTTACCCAGTAGAAGCTGGGTCTCAGCCCCAGCATTTT. Protein sequence: CASSYPVEAGSQPQHF.

The table lists this clonotype with many counts. The genes are TRBV7-2 and TRBJ2-5; D is tentatively TRBD1 or TRBD2 (5 bases each). The CDR3 runs 13 residues. Germline loops: CDR1 SGHTA, CDR2 FQGNSA. The V and J ends lost 5 bases and 5 bases respectively, with 12 bases between them. CDR3 DNA: TGTGCCAGCAGCCCGGGGCGTTTGGAGACCCAGTACTTC. Its protein is CASSPGRLETQYF.

The chain links TRBV6-6 to TRBJ2-7, with 7 bases fitting TRBD2. Germline V gene data show CDR1 as MNHNY and CDR2 as SVGAGI (reference sequence). The junction had 17 bases not matched to a gene; V was cut back by 6 bases and J by 0 bases. This CDR3 has 18 residues. Here the CDR3 DNA reads TGTGCCAGCAGGTCCTTTCTGGGGGGGGGTCAAGACTCCTACGAGCAGTACTTC. Amino acids: CASRSFLGGGQDSYEQYF.

This clonotype has only a few counts. This sequence joins TRBV27 and TRBJ2-1; D assignment may be TRBD1 or TRBD2 (6 bases each). Trimming took off 5 bases at V and 9 bases at J, with 20 bases between the two ends. The CDR3 is made up of 15 amino acids. CDR1 and CDR2 (germline): MNHEY, SMNVEV (reference sequence). The DNA for the CDR3 is TGTGCCAGCAGTCGGGGGCAGGGAACCCCAAGTGAGCAGTTCTTC. This translates into CASSRGQGTPSEQFF.

In this sample, this clonotype turned up a few times. The gene calls are TRBV28 and TRBJ2-3; 9 bases are a match to TRBD2. This CDR3 comprises 16 residues. J was trimmed by 3 bases and V by 6 bases; bases with no gene match: 10. The germline V gene encodes CDR1 MDHEN and CDR2 SYDVKM. CDR3 DNA: TGTGCCAGCAGCACACTCCGGGGACTAGCTACAGATACGCAGTATTTT. It codes for CASSTLRGLATDTQYF.

The table lists this clonotype with a few counts. The CDR3 DNA sequence: TGCGCCAGCAGCCCCGGGACTAGCAGTGTCCAAGAGACCCAGTACTTC. This gives the protein CASSPGTSSVQETQYF. The gene calls are TRBV5-1 and TRBJ2-5; TRBD2 matches 9 bases. With V trimmed by 4 bases and J by 1 base, 8 bases remained unmatched. This CDR3 is 16 amino acids long. Per the germline V gene, CDR1 is SGHRS and CDR2 is YFSETQ.

The chain combines TRBV7-3 with TRBJ2-3; 8 bases agree with TRBD1. V trimming: 3 bases; J trimming: 2 bases; junction bases outside the gene matches: 4. The germline gives CDR1 SGHTA, CDR2 FQGTGA. The CDR3 totals 15 residues. The CDR3 protein is CASSFGDRNTDTQYF. The CDR3 region has the DNA TGTGCCAGCAGCTTCGGGGACAGGAACACAGATACGCAGTATTTT.

The V and J genes are TRBV18 and TRBJ2-5; D is possibly TRBD1 (5 bases). V was shortened by 3 bases and J by 4 bases, with 15 bases between the two germline ends. Germline lookup yields CDR1 KGHSH and CDR2 LQKENI. The CDR3 is 15 amino acids. The CDR3 DNA reads as TGTGCCAGCTCACCGTCTCCAGGGAAGGGAGAGACCCAGTACTTC. Protein product: CASSPSPGKGETQYF.

In the case of this clonotype: One end of the junction fails to match germline, which may point to a read error. The CDR3 DNA reads as TGTGCCGGCAGTTGGAACAGGGGAGAGACCCAGTACTTC. This encodes CAGSWNRGETQYF. This chain joins TRBV6-5 and TRBJ2-5; 7 bases match TRBD1. The CDR3 sequence is 13 residues long. The germline gives CDR1 MNHEY, CDR2 SVGAGI.

J is TRBJ2-7 and V is TRBV3-1, with 9 positions matching TRBD2. The CDR3 runs to 13 residues. CDR1 and CDR2 (germline): LGHDT, YNNKEL (reference sequence). Losses at the gene ends were 1 base for V and 7 bases for J; bases not matched to a gene: 2. The chain's CDR3 is CASSQVLAGEQYF. CDR3 in DNA: TGTGCCAGCAGCCAAGTCCTAGCGGGAGAGCAGTACTTC.

The genes are TRBV7-2 and TRBJ1-4, with D unresolved. This CDR3 spans 12 amino acids. V was cut by 5 bases and J by 3 bases, with 4 bases left in between. Looked up from germline, CDR1 is SGHTA and CDR2 is FQGNSA. The CDR3 region has the DNA TGTGCCAGCAGCCCAGCTAATGAAAAACTGTTTTTT. It encodes CASSPANEKLFF.